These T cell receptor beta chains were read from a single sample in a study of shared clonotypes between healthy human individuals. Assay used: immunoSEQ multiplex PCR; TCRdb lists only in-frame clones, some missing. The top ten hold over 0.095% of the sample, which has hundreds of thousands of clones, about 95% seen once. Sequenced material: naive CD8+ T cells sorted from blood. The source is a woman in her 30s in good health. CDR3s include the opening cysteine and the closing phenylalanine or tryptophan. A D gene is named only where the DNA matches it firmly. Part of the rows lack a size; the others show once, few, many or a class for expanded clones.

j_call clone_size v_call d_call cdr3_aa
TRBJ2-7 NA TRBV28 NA CASSPLGEQYF
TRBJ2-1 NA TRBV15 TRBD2 CATSRDLGSGRGEQFF
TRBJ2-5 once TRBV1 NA CTSSRPPGIRETQYF
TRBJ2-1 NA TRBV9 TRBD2 CASSVGLAGDEQFF
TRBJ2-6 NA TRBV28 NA CASSPGRLRSGANVLTF
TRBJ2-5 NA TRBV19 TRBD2 CASSIGASGQETQYF
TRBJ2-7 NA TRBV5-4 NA CASSSPYEQYF
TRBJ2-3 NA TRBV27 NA CASSLTSGTSTDTQYF
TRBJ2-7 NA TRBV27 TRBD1 CASSLGQAFYEQYF
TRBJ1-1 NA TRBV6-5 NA CASSYTAGLGTEAFF
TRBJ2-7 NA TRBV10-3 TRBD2 CAISEPTGGRAYEQYF
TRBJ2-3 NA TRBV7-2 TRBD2 CASKPSSGRSFPTDTQYF
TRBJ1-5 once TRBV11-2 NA CASSLGSALMPQHF
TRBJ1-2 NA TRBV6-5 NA CASSYSTGILGYGYTF
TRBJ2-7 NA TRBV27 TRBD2 CASSLWGLAGTEQYF
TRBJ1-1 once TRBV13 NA CASSEAPGFFTEAFF
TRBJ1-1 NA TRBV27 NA CASSLRWNTEAFF
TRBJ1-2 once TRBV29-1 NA CSVRLGLSTRLTNYGYTF
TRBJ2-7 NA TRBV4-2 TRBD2 CASKQEVLAGDEQYF
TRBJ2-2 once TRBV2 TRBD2 CASSSTSGRAFGELFF
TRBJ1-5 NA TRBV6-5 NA CASSQQGHQPQHF
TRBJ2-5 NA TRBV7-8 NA CASSLVGLQETQYF
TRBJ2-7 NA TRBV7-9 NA CASSLGSPEQYF
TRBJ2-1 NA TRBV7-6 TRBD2 CASSLVASGSSYNEQFF
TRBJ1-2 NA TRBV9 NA CASSLGPGTNYGYTF
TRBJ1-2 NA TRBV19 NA CASSIDLSTYYGYTF
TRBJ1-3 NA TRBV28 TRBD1 CASSLGQGVLNTIYF
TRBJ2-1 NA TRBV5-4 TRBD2 CASSLEAGGGNEQFF
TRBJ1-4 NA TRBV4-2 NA CASSQVEYATNEKLFF
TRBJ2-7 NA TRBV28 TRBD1 CASSIRDRYYEQYF
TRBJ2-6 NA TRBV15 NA CATSRYEPPGANVLTF
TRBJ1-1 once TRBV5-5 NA CASSLRGAEAFF
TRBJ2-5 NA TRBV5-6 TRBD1 CASSSDRVLQETQYF
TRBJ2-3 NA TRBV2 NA CASSSHSRTDTQYF
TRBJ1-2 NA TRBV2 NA CASSEWGLAGYTF
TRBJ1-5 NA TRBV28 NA CASSLGGADQPQHF
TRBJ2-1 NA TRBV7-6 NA CASSPRGERGNEQFF